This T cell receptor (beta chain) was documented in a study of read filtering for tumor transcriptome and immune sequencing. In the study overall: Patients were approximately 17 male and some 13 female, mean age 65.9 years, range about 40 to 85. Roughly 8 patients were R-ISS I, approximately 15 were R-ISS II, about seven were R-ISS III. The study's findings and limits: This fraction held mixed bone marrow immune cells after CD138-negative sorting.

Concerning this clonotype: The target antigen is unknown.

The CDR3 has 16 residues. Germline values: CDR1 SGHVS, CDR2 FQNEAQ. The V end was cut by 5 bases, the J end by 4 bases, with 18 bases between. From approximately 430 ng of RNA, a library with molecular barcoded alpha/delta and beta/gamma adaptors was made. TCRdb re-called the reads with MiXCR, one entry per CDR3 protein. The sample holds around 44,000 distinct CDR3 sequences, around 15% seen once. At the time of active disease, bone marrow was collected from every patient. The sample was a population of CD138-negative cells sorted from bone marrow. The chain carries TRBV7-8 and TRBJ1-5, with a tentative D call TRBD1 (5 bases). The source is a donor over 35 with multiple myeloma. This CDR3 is CASSTDRGRNNQPQHF. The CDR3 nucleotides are TGTGCCAGCAGCACGGACCGGGGCAGAAATAATCAGCCCCAGCATTTT.